What follows are 12 T cell receptor beta chains derived from one specimen sequenced in a study of T cells after posttransplantation cyclophosphamide. TCRdb's copy holds only in-frame clones and misses some; the assay was immunoSEQ multiplex PCR. Sampling found about 22,000 clones, none seen once. Sample: PBMCs. The receptors shown here come from a woman aged 50 to 60 in good health, CMV-negative, and a related stem cell transplant donor.

Comments on this clone: Compared with germline, one end of the junction differs, possibly owing to a read error. V and J are TRBV18 and TRBJ2-3, with 12 nucleotides matching TRBD2. Germline V gives CDR1 KGHSH, CDR2 LQKENI. The CDR3 length is 16 residues. The CDR3 DNA sequence: TGTGCCGGCTCAGGGAGGACTAGCGGGAACACAGATACGCAGTATTTT. Amino acid sequence: CAGSGRTSGNTDTQYF.

This clone was detected ten times or more. The chain couples TRBV5-1 to TRBJ1-3; 9 nucleotides agree with TRBD1. CDR1 and CDR2 (germline): SGHRS, YFSETQ. The CDR3 sequence is 13 residues long. V shed 7 bases, J shed 9 bases, and the junction held 8 bases outside the gene matches. CDR3: CASSRDREGTIYF. Written as DNA, the CDR3 is TGCGCCAGCTCCCGGGACAGGGAGGGCACCATATATTTT.

The table lists this clone with many counts. The chain couples TRBV27 to TRBJ1-2; D is perhaps TRBD1 (5 bases). V was pared by 3 bases and J by 2 bases, with 16 bases between. Germline CDR1 is MNHEY and CDR2 is SMNVEV (reference sequence). CDR3 size: 16 residues. CDR3 in amino acids: CASSLWGGGRNYGYTF. The CDR3 nucleotides read TGTGCCAGCAGTTTGTGGGGGGGAGGGCGGAACTATGGCTACACCTTC.

This clone appeared many times. V usage is TRBV2 and J usage is TRBJ2-5, with 7 bases fitting TRBD2. With V trimmed by 11 bases and J by 2 bases, 8 bases remained unmatched. Germline CDR1 reads SNHLY; CDR2 reads FYNNEI. The CDR3 has 13 residues. The CDR3 nucleotides are TGTGCCTCTCTGGGCGGGAGACAAGAGACCCAGTACTTC. Amino acid sequence: CASLGGRQETQYF.

There are many counts of this clone. The chain is built from TRBV27 and TRBJ2-1, with D perhaps matching TRBD1 (6 bases). Germline loops: CDR1 MNHEY, CDR2 SMNVEV (reference sequence). The germline V and J ends were trimmed by 4 bases and 8 bases, with 12 bases remaining between them. CDR3 length: 13 residues. The CDR3 DNA sequence: TGTGCCAGCAGTTGGACAGTGGACGATGAGCAGTTCTTC. Amino acid sequence: CASSWTVDDEQFF.

At least ten counts were recorded for this clone. Its ends do not fully match the called genes, so a read error is possible. The chain combines TRBV25-1 with TRBJ1-1; D unresolved. CDR3 length: 14 amino acids. The V gene's germline CDR1 is MGHDK and CDR2 SYGVNS. The CDR3 here is CASRWSQVNTEDFF. In nucleotides, the CDR3 is TGTGCCAGCAGATGGTCTCAGGTGAACACTGAAGATTTCTTT.

There are many counts of this clone. The V gene is TRBV18, the J gene TRBJ2-2, with D unresolved. This CDR3 has 11 residues. V lost 10 bases to trimming and J lost 8 bases, with 11 bases between them. Germline V gene data show CDR1 as KGHSH and CDR2 as LQKENI. The CDR3 coding sequence is TGTGCCACCGTCGGGTCGGGGGAGCTGTTTTTT. Translation gives CATVGSGELFF.

This clone came up many times. V usage is TRBV5-6 and J usage is TRBJ2-2; TRBD2 agrees at 7 bases. V lost 3 bases to trimming and J lost 3 bases; unmatched junction nucleotides: 5. The CDR3 extends over 15 amino acids. CDR1 is SGHDT and CDR2 is YYEEEE in the germline V gene. The CDR3 loop is CASSWGGDYTGELFF. The CDR3 DNA sequence: TGTGCCAGCAGCTGGGGAGGGGACTACACCGGGGAGCTGTTTTTT.

This clone was found many times. The chain uses TRBV6-5 and TRBJ2-1; no clear D gene. The V and J ends lost 3 bases and 8 bases respectively, with 11 bases between them. Germline V CDR1 and CDR2: MNHEY, SVGAGI. The CDR3 is made up of 13 amino acids. CDR3: CASSYDLRDEQFF. CDR3 coding DNA: TGTGCCAGCAGTTATGATTTACGGGATGAGCAGTTCTTC.

The rearrangement uses TRBV18 and TRBJ1-1; TRBD1 matches 8 bases. V was pared by 3 bases and J by 5 bases, with 8 bases of the junction left unmatched. CDR1 and CDR2 from the germline V gene are KGHSH and LQKENI. The CDR3 loop spans 15 amino acids. This CDR3 reads CASSPGQGQGTEAFF. The CDR3, as DNA: TGTGCCAGCTCACCCGGACAGGGCCAAGGGACTGAAGCTTTCTTT.

This clone has more than one count but fewer than ten. The V gene is TRBV4-1, the J gene TRBJ2-2; tentative D call: TRBD2 (5 bases). The germline V gene encodes CDR1 MGHRA and CDR2 YSYEKL. The CDR3 totals 15 residues. V was cut by 0 bases and J by 8 bases, with 13 bases left in between. This CDR3 reads CASSQDEGGYGELFF. The CDR3 bases are TGCGCCAGCAGCCAAGATGAAGGCGGGTATGGGGAGCTGTTTTTT.

This clone was observed at least ten times. The chain carries TRBV19 and TRBJ1-5; 7 nucleotides line up with TRBD1. The germline V gene has CDR1 LNHDA and CDR2 SQIVND (reference sequence). CDR3 size: 17 residues. Trimming removed 4 bases from V and 2 bases from J; junction bases left unmatched: 11. CDR3 in amino acids: CASSTDRARRGNQPQHF. CDR3 coding DNA: TGTGCCAGTAGTACCGACAGGGCCCGTCGCGGCAATCAGCCCCAGCATTTT.